This entry lists 15 T cell receptor beta chains sequenced from one sample in a study of T cells expressing NK-cell markers. TCRdb reprocessed the 5' RACE reads, keeping one entry per CDR3 protein, no DNA. The sample is made up of 300,000 to 500,000 distinct CDR3 sequences, and the top ten hold approximately 12% of it. Material: blood T cells: a sorted CD56 or NKG2C T cell subset, CD4+ or CD8+ T cells, or bulk PBMC T cells (not recorded which). These receptors were collected from a woman between 50 and 59 years old in good health.

V gene TRBV10-3 combines with J gene TRBJ2-1. The CDR3 spans 13 residues. Germline loops: CDR1 ENHRY, CDR2 SYGVKD. CDR3 amino acids: CAISELGGNEQFF.

This sequence joins TRBV20-1 and TRBJ1-3; TCRdb indicates TRBD1, and absent DNA this call remains unverified. The CDR3 is 15 residues long. CDR1 is DFQATT, CDR2 SNEGSKA, per germline (reference sequence). Here the CDR3 reads CSARGTGDSGNTIYF.

The chain couples TRBV12-3 or TRBV12-4 to TRBJ2-1; the TRBD2 assignment by TCRdb is unverifiable without DNA. The CDR3 sequence is 13 residues long. The chain's CDR3 is CASSLTSAGEQFF.

The rearrangement uses TRBV20-1 and TRBJ1-5; the D call from TCRdb, TRBD1, cannot be confirmed without DNA. The CDR3 has 11 residues. CDR1 DFQATT and CDR2 SNEGSKA come from the germline V gene (reference sequence). CDR3 protein: CSATLGGPQHF.

V is TRBV29-1 and J is TRBJ2-1. There are 11 residues in the CDR3. CDR1 is SQVTM and CDR2 is ANQGSEA in the germline V gene. CDR3 in amino acids: CSGTEVNEQFF.

CDR3 residues: CSVVGDRGQETQYF. This rearrangement joins TRBV29-1 to TRBJ2-5; the TRBD1 assignment by TCRdb is unverifiable without DNA. CDR1 and CDR2 from the germline V gene are SQVTM and ANQGSEA. The CDR3 contains 14 residues.

The chain couples TRBV29-1 to TRBJ2-2; the D call from TCRdb, TRBD2, cannot be confirmed without DNA. Per germline, CDR1 SQVTM and CDR2 ANQGSEA. This CDR3 region has 16 residues. This CDR3 is CSVDRGGPSFTGELFF.

The chain has TRBV20-1 and TRBJ1-5; there is no DNA to check the TCRdb D call of TRBD1. Germline V lookup: CDR1 DFQATT, CDR2 SNEGSKA (reference sequence). The CDR3 covers 13 residues. The CDR3 loop is CSAIRGPNQPQHF.

The rearrangement links TRBV6-6 to TRBJ1-1. CDR1 and CDR2 (germline): MNHNY, SVGAGI (reference sequence). This CDR3 contains 11 residues. The CDR3 sequence: CASMLDLGAFF.

The chain combines TRBV12-3 or TRBV12-4 with TRBJ1-6; TCRdb's D call of TRBD1 is untestable without DNA. The CDR3 spans 14 residues. The CDR3 region is CASSLGATNSPLHF.

The CDR3 is CASSLHLGGKRHQPQHF. The J gene is TRBJ1-5, the V gene TRBV7-8; TCRdb's D gene call, TRBD1, goes unchecked for lack of DNA. Germline values: CDR1 SGHVS, CDR2 FQNEAQ. This CDR3 contains 17 residues. Looking up the rest from reference TRBV7-8 and TRBJ1-5 gives the full variable domain: GAGVSQSPRYKVAKRGQDVALRCDPISGHVSLFWYQQALGQGPEFLTYFQNEAQLDKSGLPSDRFFAERPEGSVSTLKIQRTQQEDSAVYLCASSLHLGGKRHQPQHFGDGTRLSIL.

This rearrangement joins TRBV20-1 to TRBJ2-7; TCRdb names TRBD2, which stays unverified in the absence of DNA. Germline CDR1 DFQATT, CDR2 SNEGSKA (reference sequence). The CDR3 is 15 residues long. This chain's CDR3 is CSASIPLGGSYEQYF.

The chain's CDR3 is CASSPGDGGKTQYF. The chain is built from TRBV6-5 and TRBJ2-5; without DNA, the TCRdb call of TRBD2 cannot be checked. The CDR3 sequence is 14 residues long. The germline CDR1 and CDR2 sequences are MNHEY and SVGAGI.

This chain links TRBV4-1 with TRBJ2-1; TCRdb returns TRBD2, unconfirmable since there is no DNA. The CDR3 extends over 16 amino acids. The germline V gene encodes CDR1 MGHRA and CDR2 YSYEKL. CDR3 loop: CASSQGGTTFRDEQFF.

The chain carries TRBV9 and TRBJ2-1; TCRdb's D call of TRBD2 is untestable without DNA. Germline loops: CDR1 SGDLS, CDR2 YYNGEE. The CDR3 covers 15 residues. This CDR3 is CASSVEVSGRGEQFF.